The source of this TCR beta chain is a study of T-cell memory formation after mild COVID-19. On this clonotype itself: Antigen specificity is unknown.

This CDR3 spans 14 amino acids. V lost 5 bases to trimming and J lost 4 bases, with 13 bases between them. Germline V gives CDR1 SGHAT, CDR2 FQNNGV. TCRdb ran MiXCR on the 5' RACE reads and lists one entry per CDR3 protein. The sample lists approximately 400,000 distinct CDR3 sequences; roughly 18% were seen once. Study findings and constraints: Cross-reactive memory seemingly joined, as some responding clones were found in pre-infection memory. SARS-CoV-2 specificity was not confirmed for second-wave clones peaking on day 37.

Sequenced: PBMCs or a T cell subset sorted from them (not recorded which). This clonotype was sampled from a man aged 18 to 29 who had mild COVID-19 (a few samples of this study predate the infection). Cell type and time point are not known. The chain couples TRBV11-2 to TRBJ2-3; D remains unclear. Here the CDR3 DNA reads TGTGCCAGCAGCCCCTCCTCCGCATCAGATACGCAGTATTTT. Translating it yields CASSPSSASDTQYF.